This TCR beta chain was observed in a study of patients and donors after allogeneic stem cell transplantation (dated by TCRdb to 2020 to 2021). The library relied on RT-PCR. The listed sequencing device is NextSeq 550. Using fastp at Q25 and MiXCR, TCRdb reprocessed the public reads and kept productive beta chains. Entries that share a CDR3 protein sequence are merged under the most common genes and DNA. The sample table lists some 960,000 distinct CDR3 sequences, 15% to 20% of them with a count of one. Of the sample, 5% to 6.5% falls within the top ten clones. Worth noting for this clonotype: The antigen this receptor binds is unknown. Nothing much larger sits one base from this clone, and base qualities are not available.

This TCR was recovered from a human donor who was either an allogeneic HSCT recipient or a stem cell or donor lymphocyte infusion donor (not recorded which). It is not recorded whose cells these are; they may come from a transplant donor. Specimen: blood, either unsorted or a sorted T cell fraction (not recorded which).

The DNA sequence reads TGCGCCAGCAGCCAAGGGGCCCGACAGTACGAGCAGTACTTC. Its coded protein is CASSQGARQYEQYF. The rearranged chain carries TRBV4-1 and TRBJ2-7, and the D gene may be TRBD1, 5 bases matching. The CDR3 runs 14 residues from the cysteine to the phenylalanine. Only the CDR3 region is kept as DNA, spanning 42 bases read in frame from base 1. In the germline V gene, CDR1 corresponds to MGHRA and CDR2 to YSYEKL. V loses 1 base of germline sequence and J loses 4 bases, and the interval between the two ends is 11 bases.